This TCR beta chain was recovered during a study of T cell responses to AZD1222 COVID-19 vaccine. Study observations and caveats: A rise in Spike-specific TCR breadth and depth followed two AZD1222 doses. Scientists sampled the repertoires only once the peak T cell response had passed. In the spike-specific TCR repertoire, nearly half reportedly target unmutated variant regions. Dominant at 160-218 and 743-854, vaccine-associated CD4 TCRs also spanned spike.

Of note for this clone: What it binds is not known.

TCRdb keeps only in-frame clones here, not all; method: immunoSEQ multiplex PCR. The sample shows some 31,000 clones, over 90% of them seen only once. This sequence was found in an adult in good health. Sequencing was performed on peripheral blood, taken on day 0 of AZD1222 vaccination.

This CDR3 reads CASSQEQGVSSNEQFF. DNA for the CDR3: TGCGCCAGCAGCCAAGAACAGGGAGTATCTAGCAATGAGCAGTTCTTC. V usage is TRBV4-1 and J usage is TRBJ2-1, with D tentatively TRBD1 (6 bases). The V gene lost 0 bases and the J gene lost 6 bases, with 15 bases spanning the gap. This CDR3 has 16 residues. The germline CDR1 and CDR2 sequences are MGHRA and YSYEKL.